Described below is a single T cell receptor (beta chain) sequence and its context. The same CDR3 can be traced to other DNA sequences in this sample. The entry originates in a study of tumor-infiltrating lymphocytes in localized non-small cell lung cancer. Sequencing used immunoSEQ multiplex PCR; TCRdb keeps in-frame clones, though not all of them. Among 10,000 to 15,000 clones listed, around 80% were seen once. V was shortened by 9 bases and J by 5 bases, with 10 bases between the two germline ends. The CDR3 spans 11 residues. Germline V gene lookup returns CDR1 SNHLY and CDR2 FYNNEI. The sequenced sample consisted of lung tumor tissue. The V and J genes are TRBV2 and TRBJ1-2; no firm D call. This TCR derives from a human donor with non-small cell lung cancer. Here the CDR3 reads CASGGHYGYTF. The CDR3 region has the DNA TGTGCCAGTGGAGGGCATTATGGCTACACCTTC.